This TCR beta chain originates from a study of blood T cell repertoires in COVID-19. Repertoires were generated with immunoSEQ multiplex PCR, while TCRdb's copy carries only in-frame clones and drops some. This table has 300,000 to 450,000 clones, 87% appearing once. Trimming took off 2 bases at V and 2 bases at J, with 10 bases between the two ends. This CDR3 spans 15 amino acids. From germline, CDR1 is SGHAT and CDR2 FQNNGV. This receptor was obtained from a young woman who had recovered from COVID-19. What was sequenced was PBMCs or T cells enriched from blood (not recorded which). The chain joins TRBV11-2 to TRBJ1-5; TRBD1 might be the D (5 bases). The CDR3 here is CASSLQGGRNQPQHF. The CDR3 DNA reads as TGTGCCAGCAGCTTACAGGGAGGACGCAATCAGCCCCAGCATTTT. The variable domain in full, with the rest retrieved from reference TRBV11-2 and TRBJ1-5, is EAGVAQSPRYKIIEKRQSVAFWCNPISGHATLYWYQQILGQGPKLLIQFQNNGVVDDSQLPKDRFSAERLKGVDSTLKIQPAKLEDSAVYLCASSLQGGRNQPQHFGDGTRLSIL.